This T cell receptor beta chain was identified during a study of T cell repertoires in cytomegalovirus infection. On the study more broadly: CMV infection together with matching HLA type was indicated by public TCR beta signatures.

Study results and limitations: HLA-C-restricted TCR beta clonotypes specific for CMV led the ex vivo response. Totalled public TCR beta family frequency picked out people who carried CMV plus the relevant HLA.

This CDR3 comprises 13 residues. Germline CDR1 and CDR2: SGHTA and FQGNSA. Trimming cost V 1 base and J 5 bases, with 8 bases left between them. This clonotype was seen at least ten times. Its antigen is as yet unknown. TCRdb fed the reads into MiXCR, producing one record per CDR3 protein. The data hold around 290,000 distinct CDR3 sequences, with 20% to 30% observed a single time. The J gene is TRBJ2-5, the V gene TRBV7-2, with a tentative D call TRBD2 (5 bases). This clonotype was sampled from a human donor in good health (CMV status not recorded). Some clones in this sample may be carry-over from other donors' samples. Sequencing input: PBMCs. The CDR3 DNA is TGTGCCAGCAGCTTAGTGGACTGGGAGACCCAGTACTTC. It specifies CASSLVDWETQYF. The variable domain in full, with the rest retrieved from reference TRBV7-2 and TRBJ2-5, is GAGVSQSPSNKVTEKGKDVELRCDPISGHTALYWYRQSLGQGLEFLIYFQGNSAPDKSGLPSDRFSAERTGGSVSTLTIQRTQQEDSAVYLCASSLVDWETQYFGPGTRLLVL.